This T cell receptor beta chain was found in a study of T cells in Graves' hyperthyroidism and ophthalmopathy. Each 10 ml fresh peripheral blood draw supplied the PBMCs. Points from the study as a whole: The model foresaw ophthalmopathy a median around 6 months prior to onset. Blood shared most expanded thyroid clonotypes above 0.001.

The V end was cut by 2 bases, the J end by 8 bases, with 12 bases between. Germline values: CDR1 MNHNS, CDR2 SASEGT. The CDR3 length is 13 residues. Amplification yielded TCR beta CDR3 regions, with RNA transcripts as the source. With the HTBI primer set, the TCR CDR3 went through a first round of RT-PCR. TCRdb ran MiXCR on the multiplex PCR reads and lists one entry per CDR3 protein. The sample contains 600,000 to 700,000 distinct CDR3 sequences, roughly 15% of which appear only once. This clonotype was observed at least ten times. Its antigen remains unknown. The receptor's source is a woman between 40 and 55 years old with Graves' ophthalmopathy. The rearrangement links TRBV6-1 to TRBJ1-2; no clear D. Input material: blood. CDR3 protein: CASSEKVAEGYTF. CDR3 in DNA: TGTGCCAGCAGTGAAAAGGTTGCGGAGGGCTACACCTTC.